One T cell receptor (beta chain) is described in this entry. Its antigen is currently not known. Base qualities are not provided; no much larger clone lies one nucleotide away. The library relied on the immunoSEQ multiplex PCR assay. For the multiplex PCR, a mixture combining 60 forward primers for TCR Vbeta segments and 13 reverse primers for TCR Jbeta segments was used. A multiplex PCR assay on genomic DNA amplified the CDR3 region of rearranged TCR beta genes. The Illumina HiSeq System was used to sequence the amplified TCR beta libraries as 87-base-pair reads. For the original study's pipeline: A later analysis counted about 82 million unique TCR beta chains across the 640 or so repertoires, and some 11 million of these chains were shared by at least two donors. A nearest-neighbor algorithm error-corrected the raw reads and collapsed the reads into unique sequences, merging closely related sequences to remove PCR and sequencing errors. To assign V, D and J gene segments, CDR3 sequences were aligned to IMGT reference sequences. For a sequence to be retained, at least a six-nucleotide match to both a V gene segment and a J gene segment was required. Rearrangements were called productive when the CDR3 lacked stop codons and stayed in frame with V and J; all others were non-productive. Following IMGT convention, CDR3 was defined as the stretch from the second conserved V-encoded cysteine up to the conserved J-encoded phenylalanine. Sequences without an unambiguous match to a single V gene segment were excluded from the earlier analysis of over 500 of the donors. An earlier analysis of fewer than 750 of the donors called V segments functional above 56.7% productive rearrangements and segregating when the between-donor standard deviation exceeded 5%. A statistical classification framework was built to diagnose cytomegalovirus status from the catalog of TCR beta chain sequences. A later analysis assigned V and J genes by comparing TCR nucleotide sequences with IMGT/GENE-DB human TR gene sequences. In a later analysis, CDR3 sequences and most-parsimonious VDJ recombination scenarios were assigned using the TCRdist pipeline. In a later analysis, each TCR beta chain was defined by its CDR3 amino acid sequence together with its V-gene family, and reads lacking a unique V-gene family were excluded. A later analysis removed 592 highly shared, low-generation-probability nucleotide sequences to deal with suspected cross-contamination and a sequencing artifact. In a later analysis, a clonal expansion index for each public chain was calculated from normalized within-repertoire ranks of inferred template counts. A later analysis computed generation probabilities with a VDJ recombination model fitted to out-of-frame rearrangements, and checked the results against IGoR. Hypergeometric tests were used in a later analysis to score TCR-TCR, TCR-HLA and TCR-CMV co-occurrence, with a repertoire-size bias correction applied to the TCR pairs. To estimate false discovery rates, a later analysis permuted the HLA or CMV assignments 20 times. In a later analysis, co-occurring TCRs were grouped using DBSCAN, with TCRdist sequence similarity added in when clustering inside HLA-allele-positive subsets. For co-occurrence clustering, repertoires with fewer than 30,000 or more than 120,000 public chains were excluded, along with five or six repertoires with anomalous nucleotide sharing. This is the immuneACCESS table as TCRdb keeps it, with only in-frame sequences that have V and J called. A part of the clones is gone; compared with another copy, unresolved V genes explain less than half, and the rest is unexplained. V and J calls and clone size follow that table, whereas D and trimming were derived from the DNA. Recorded for this sample are under 200,000 clones; approximately 78% of them occurred a single time. The top ten clonotypes cover 2.5% to 3.5% of the sample.

The cohort consisted of 666 healthy bone marrow donors. At the time of sampling, every cohort member was nominally healthy, though immune exposures that went unrecorded were likely present. The donor tested CMV seronegative, placing the donor among the roughly 350 seronegative members of the cohort. Every donor gave a peripheral blood sample, and the peripheral blood mononuclear cells from that sample were used for TCR beta sequencing. The Qiagen DNeasy Blood Extraction Kit was used to extract genomic DNA from the blood cell samples. The sample is drawn from a study of cytomegalovirus exposure and HLA in healthy donors (dated by TCRdb to 2015 to 2018). For context, the study as a whole: An earlier analysis of roughly 500 of the donors reported 250 to 300 Gb of sequence data and 95 million to 120 million unique TCR beta sequences obtained from about 179 million T cells. Roughly five DR-DQ haplotypes were handled as single units for association and clustering because linkage in the cohort was strong. Genome-wide SNP genotypes for about 55% of the 666 donors were used in a later genetic analysis, which treated that subset as a discovery cohort. An early release that covered roughly 600 HLA-typed donors contained approximately 300 gigabases of sequencing data and 65 million to 100 million unique TCR sequences. The study aimed to test whether cataloging public T cell receptors could reveal signatures of past pathogen exposure. The genetic ancestry cluster associated with self-reported Caucasian donors included 81% of the roughly 390 genotyped donors. In a later analysis, previously published TCR beta repertoires from 670 or so donors were re-analyzed and high-resolution HLA genotyping was added so that TCR occurrence patterns could be studied. All discovery cohort repertoires had been generated on a single sequencing platform. Both class I and class II loci were covered by HLA typing, at four-digit resolution. Donor age, sex, ethnicity and CMV serostatus were compiled alongside the repertoire data. To predict cytomegalovirus infection status, the study combined high-throughput TCR immunosequencing, statistical association of individual TCRs with disease status, and machine learning. The study profiled the T cell repertoires of some 610 subjects by immunosequencing and related them to cytomegalovirus serostatus. The later analysis used no new phenotypic data to find candidate immune exposures, relying instead on TCR beta sequences and their occurrence across donors. Typing coverage differed by locus: A, B, C, DRB1 and DQB1 were typed in roughly 620-640 donors, DQA1 in around 500, DPA1 in 600 to 610, and DPB1 in around 440. An earlier analysis of 587 of the donors applied high-throughput TCR beta sequencing to assess whether each TCR beta V gene segment acted as functional or pseudogenic. Along with the approximately 670-subject first cohort, a separate validation cohort of over 90 different subjects was used. Across approximately 400 genotyped donors of the cohort, an average of about 240,000 unique TCR beta nucleotide sequences per donor were sequenced, and roughly 17% of those sequences were non-productive.

What the authors observed across the whole study: Linkage disequilibrium might explain the correlated functional status among segregating V segments, but an unknown experimental factor could not be ruled out. According to a later genetic analysis, donors in an Asian-associated ancestry cluster had fewer N-insertions in productive TCRs than the roughly 700-donor mean. A group of highly shared sequence variants was considered likely to be a technical artifact of the sequencing pipeline. V-gene and J-gene trimming of TCR beta chains was associated with a missense DCLRE1C variant in a later genetic analysis, and the association was replicated in an independent cohort. A later analysis reported that several top co-occurrence clusters appeared linked to parvovirus B19, influenza, CMV and Epstein-Barr virus. In a later analysis, the rate of TCR association differed among HLA loci, with DRB1 alleles having the most associated TCRs and HLA-C alleles having the fewest. Three of the identified cytomegalovirus-associated TCR beta chains were confirmed in vitro to be specific for cytomegalovirus antigens. A later analysis found that HLA-associated TCR beta chains were more clonally expanded and had lower generation probabilities than equally common non-associated chains. A later analysis found that most CMV-associated TCR beta chains appeared HLA-restricted, with HLA associations seemingly driven largely by CMV exposure. Because some donors lacked HLA typing at each locus, the association tests relied only on the typed subset. Across donors, most TCR sequences were observed very rarely, whereas some public TCRs were present in many individuals. The only immune exposure information available for the cohort was CMV serostatus. The cohort was sequenced for TCR beta chains only, and without alpha or paired-chain data the features that could be detected were limited. Strong co-occurrence of HLA alleles, especially DR and DQ, made assigning TCR associations to individual alleles difficult. The earlier analysis of nearly 600 of the donors excluded 15 to 20 rarely observed V segments, including chromosome 9 orphons, because counts were too low. Specific HLA alleles were associated with 15,000 to 20,000 TCR beta sequences at a false discovery rate of 0.05 in a later analysis. Broadly in line with IMGT annotations, most TCR beta V segments showed up in productive rearrangements about 90% or about 30% of the time in an earlier analysis of 587 of the donors. The authors suggested that the approach could potentially be generalized to other disease states and immunological phenotypes. Presence/absence analyses assumed roughly uniform sequencing depth across donors, an assumption that may not hold. Cytomegalovirus status was reported to be diagnosed by the classifier with high specificity and sensitivity in both the original and validation cohorts. A further reported finding was that TCR beta sequences accurately predicted the HLA-A and HLA-B alleles for most subjects in the first cohort. Because the 87-base-pair reads could not distinguish some IMGT-functional V segments, including TRBV6-2 and TRBV6-3, those segments were excluded. A total of fewer than 200 TCR beta chains were listed by the study as associated with cytomegalovirus.

Reading from cysteine to phenylalanine, the CDR3 counts 13 amino acids. Left in the record is the CDR3 DNA by itself, 39 bases read in frame from the first base. The germline V gene encodes CDR1 SGHRS and CDR2 YFSETQ. Trimming at the junction amounts to 1 base on V and 5 bases on J, and the germline ends lie 9 bases apart. The chain joins TRBV5-1 to TRBJ2-5; the D gene lacks a confident call. The sequence was collected from a woman in her thirties or forties in good health and CMV-seronegative. The sample was PBMCs. The DNA reads as follows: TGCGCCAGCAGCTTGCGATCGAGGGAGACCCAGTACTTC. Translated, this is CASSLRSRETQYF.